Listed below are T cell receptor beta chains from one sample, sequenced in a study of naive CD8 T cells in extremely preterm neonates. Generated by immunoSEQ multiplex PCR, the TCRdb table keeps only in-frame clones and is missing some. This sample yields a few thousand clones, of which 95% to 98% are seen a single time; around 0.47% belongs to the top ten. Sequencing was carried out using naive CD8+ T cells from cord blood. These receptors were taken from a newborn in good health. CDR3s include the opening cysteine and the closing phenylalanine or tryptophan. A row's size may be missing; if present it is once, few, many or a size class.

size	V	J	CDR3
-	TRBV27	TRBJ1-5	CASSLGTGQPQHF
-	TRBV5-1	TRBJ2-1	CASSSGQGPYNEQFF
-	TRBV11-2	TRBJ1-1	CASSSLTGNTEAFF
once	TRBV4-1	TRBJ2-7	CASSQVWQGTYEQYF
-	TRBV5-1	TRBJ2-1	CASSSTPSAYNEQFF
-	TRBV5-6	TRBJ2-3	CASSSRTAVFTDTQYF
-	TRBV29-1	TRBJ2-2	CSVAGSNTGELFF
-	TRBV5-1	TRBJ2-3	CASSPTSGGSTDTQYF
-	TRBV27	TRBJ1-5	CASSLQTPGVNQPQHF
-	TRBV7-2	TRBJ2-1	CASSLGTSGGYNEQFF
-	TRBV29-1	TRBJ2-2	CSVGLAGRYTGELFF
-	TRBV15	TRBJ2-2	CATSKTGNTGELFF
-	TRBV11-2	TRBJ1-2	CASSLERGQGRYGYTF
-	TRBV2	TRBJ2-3	CASPTGQGTDTQYF
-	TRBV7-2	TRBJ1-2	CASSLSGEDYGYTF
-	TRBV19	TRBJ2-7	CASSLSGSPYEQYF
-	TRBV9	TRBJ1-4	CASSVGRDGNEKLFF
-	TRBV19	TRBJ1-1	CASSMVTGGGTEAFF
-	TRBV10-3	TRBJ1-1	CAIRSTGLNTEAFF
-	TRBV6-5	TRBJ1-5	CASSEAGGQPQHF
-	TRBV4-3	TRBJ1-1	CASSPLGGAANTEAFF
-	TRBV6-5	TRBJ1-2	CASSYSVSSYGYTF
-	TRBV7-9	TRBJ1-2	CASSLAGGAGRGPYGYTF
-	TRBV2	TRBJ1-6	CASRKDNNSPLHF
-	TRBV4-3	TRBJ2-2	CASSQGPGTGELFF
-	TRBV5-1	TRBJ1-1	CASSLGGYPEAFF
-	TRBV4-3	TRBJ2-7	CASSPGSGTGYYEQYF
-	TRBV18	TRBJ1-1	CASSPQGAEAFF
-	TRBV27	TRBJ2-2	CASSSRQGLYTGELFF
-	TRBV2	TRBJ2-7	CASTGTSGPSYEQYF
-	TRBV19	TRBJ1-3	CASSIDLAFDSGNTIYF
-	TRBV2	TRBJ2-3	CASSAGTSGGPPTDTQYF
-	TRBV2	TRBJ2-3	CASSELPGGITDTQYF
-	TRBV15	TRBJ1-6	CATSSSGGYSPLHF
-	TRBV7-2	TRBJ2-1	CASSFSGTSWKDEQFF
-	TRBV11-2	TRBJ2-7	CASSLHPGLSYEQYF
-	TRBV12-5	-	CASGLSGSEQYF
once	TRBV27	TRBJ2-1	CASSFSWTSGGEDEQFF
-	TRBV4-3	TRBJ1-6	CASSQEKSSYNSPLHF
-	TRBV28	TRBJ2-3	CASSLFRLAGTADTQYF
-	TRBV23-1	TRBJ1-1	CASSQSLGTDLRGAFF
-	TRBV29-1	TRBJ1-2	CSTHFRDRGAYGYTF
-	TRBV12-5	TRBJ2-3	CASGFSRGSGGNTDTQYF
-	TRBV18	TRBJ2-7	CASSPRDNYEQYF